This T cell receptor (beta chain) was identified during a study of T cells after yellow fever vaccination. The V gene lost 4 bases and the J gene lost 3 bases, with 14 bases spanning the gap. The CDR3 extends over 14 amino acids. Germline assignment: CDR1 SGHKS and CDR2 YYEKEE (reference sequence). One entry per CDR3 protein, called by TCRdb with MiXCR from the 5' RACE reads. The data hold roughly 350,000 distinct CDR3 sequences, with over 4% observed a single time. This clonotype was recorded at least ten times. The receptor comes from a man aged 18 to 30 who received the YFV17D yellow fever vaccine. The chain employs TRBV5-5 and TRBJ2-7, with D perhaps being TRBD1 or TRBD2 (5 bases each). Sequencing used PBMCs, obtained 5 days after the yellow fever booster vaccination. Here the CDR3 reads CASSQTGTVYEQYF. The DNA of the CDR3 is TGTGCCAGCAGCCAAACCGGGACGGTCTACGAGCAGTACTTC.